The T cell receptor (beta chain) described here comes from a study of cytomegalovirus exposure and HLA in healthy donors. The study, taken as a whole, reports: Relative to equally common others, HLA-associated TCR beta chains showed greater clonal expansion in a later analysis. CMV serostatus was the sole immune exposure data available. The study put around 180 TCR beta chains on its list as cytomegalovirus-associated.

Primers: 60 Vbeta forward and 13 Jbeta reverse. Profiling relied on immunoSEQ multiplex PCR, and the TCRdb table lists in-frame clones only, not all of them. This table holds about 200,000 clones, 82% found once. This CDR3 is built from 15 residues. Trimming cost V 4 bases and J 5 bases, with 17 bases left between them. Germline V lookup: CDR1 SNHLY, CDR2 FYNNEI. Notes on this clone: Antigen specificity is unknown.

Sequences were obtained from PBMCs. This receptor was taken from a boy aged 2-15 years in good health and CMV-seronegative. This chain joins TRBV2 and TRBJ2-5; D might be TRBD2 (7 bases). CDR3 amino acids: CASSVVGGAMETQYF. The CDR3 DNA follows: TGTGCCAGCAGTGTGGTAGGGGGGGCTATGGAGACCCAGTACTTC.